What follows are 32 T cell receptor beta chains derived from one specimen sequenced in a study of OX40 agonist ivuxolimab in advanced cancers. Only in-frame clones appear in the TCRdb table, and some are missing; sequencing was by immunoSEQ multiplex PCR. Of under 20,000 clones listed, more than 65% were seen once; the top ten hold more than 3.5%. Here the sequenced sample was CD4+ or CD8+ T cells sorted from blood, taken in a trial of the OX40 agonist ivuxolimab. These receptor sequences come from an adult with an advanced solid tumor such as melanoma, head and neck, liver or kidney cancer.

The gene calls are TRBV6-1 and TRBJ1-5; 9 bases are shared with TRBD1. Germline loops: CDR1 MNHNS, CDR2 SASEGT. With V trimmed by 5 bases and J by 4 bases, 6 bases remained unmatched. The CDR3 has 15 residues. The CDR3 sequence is CASSPPTGGNQPQHF. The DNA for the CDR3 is TGTGCCAGCAGTCCACCGACAGGGGGGAATCAGCCCCAGCATTTT.

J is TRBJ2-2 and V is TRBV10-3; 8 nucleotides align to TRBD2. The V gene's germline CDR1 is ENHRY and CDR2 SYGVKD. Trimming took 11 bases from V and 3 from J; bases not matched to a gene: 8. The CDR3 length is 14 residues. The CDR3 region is CASRTSTDTGELFF. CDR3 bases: TGTGCCTCCAGGACTAGCACGGACACCGGGGAGCTGTTTTTT.

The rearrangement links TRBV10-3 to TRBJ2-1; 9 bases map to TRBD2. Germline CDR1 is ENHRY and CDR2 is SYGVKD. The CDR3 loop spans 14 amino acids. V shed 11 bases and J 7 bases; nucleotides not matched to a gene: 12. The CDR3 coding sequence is TGTGCCGCGGGGATAGCGGGAGAGGGAAATGAGCAGTTCTTC. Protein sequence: CAAGIAGEGNEQFF.

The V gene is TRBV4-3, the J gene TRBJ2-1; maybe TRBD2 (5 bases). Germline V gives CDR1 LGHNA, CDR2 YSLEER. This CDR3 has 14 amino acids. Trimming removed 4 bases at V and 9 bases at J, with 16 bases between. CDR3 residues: CASSRLMRSGEQFF. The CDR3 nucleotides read TGCGCCAGCAGCCGACTTATGCGAAGCGGTGAGCAGTTCTTC.

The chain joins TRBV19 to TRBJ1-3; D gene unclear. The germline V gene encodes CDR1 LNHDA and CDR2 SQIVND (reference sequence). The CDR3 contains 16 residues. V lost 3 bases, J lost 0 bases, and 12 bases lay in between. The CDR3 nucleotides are TGTGCCAGTAGTATGCCCCTCACGAGCTCTGGAAACACCATATATTTT. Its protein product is CASSMPLTSSGNTIYF.

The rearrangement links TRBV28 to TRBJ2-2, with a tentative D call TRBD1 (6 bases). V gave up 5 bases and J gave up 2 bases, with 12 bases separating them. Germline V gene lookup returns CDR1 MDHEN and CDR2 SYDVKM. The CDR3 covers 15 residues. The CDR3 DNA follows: TGTGCCAGCAGTCCCACAGGGTACAACACCGGGGAGCTGTTTTTT. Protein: CASSPTGYNTGELFF.

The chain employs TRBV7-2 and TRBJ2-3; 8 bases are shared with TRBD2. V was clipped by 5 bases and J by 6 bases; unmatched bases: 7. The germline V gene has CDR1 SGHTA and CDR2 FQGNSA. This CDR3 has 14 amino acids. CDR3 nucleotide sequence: TGTGCCAGCAGCCGAAACGGGGGGGTCGATACGCAGTATTTT. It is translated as CASSRNGGVDTQYF.

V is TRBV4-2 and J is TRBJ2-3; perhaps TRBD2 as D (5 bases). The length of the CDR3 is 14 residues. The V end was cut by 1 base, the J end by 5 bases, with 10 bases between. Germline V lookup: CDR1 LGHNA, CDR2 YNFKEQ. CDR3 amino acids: CASSQVTGVDTQYF. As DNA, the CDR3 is TGTGCCAGCAGCCAAGTGACCGGGGTAGATACGCAGTATTTT.

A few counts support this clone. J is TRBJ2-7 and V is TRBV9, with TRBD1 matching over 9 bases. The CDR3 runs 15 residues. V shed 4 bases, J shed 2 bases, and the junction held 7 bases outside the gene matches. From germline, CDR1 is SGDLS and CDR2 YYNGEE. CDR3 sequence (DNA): TGTGCCAGCAGCCTGGGGGGGACAGGGCCCTACGAGCAGTACTTC. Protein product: CASSLGGTGPYEQYF. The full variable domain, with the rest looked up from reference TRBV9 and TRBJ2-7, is DSGVTQTPKHLITATGQRVTLRCSPRSGDLSVYWYQQSLDQGLQFLIQYYNGEERAKGNILERFSAQQFPDLHSELNLSSLELGDSALYFCASSLGGTGPYEQYFGPGTRLTVT.

The CDR3 region has the DNA TGTGCCAGTAGTCCACTTCCAGGCGAGCAGTACTTC. Residues: CASSPLPGEQYF. The genes are TRBV19 and TRBJ2-7, with D uncertain. V was clipped by 5 bases and J by 6 bases, with 11 bases between them. CDR1 and CDR2 from the germline V gene are LNHDA and SQIVND (reference sequence). The CDR3 covers 12 residues.

The chain's CDR3 is CASSLAGSRVRETQYF. The CDR3 region has the DNA TGCGCCAGCAGCTTGGCCGGGTCTCGGGTCAGGGAGACCCAGTACTTC. V gene TRBV5-1 combines with J gene TRBJ2-5, with D unresolved. Germline CDR1 is SGHRS and CDR2 is YFSETQ. The V and J ends lost 0 bases and 5 bases respectively, with 17 bases between them. This CDR3 is built from 16 residues.

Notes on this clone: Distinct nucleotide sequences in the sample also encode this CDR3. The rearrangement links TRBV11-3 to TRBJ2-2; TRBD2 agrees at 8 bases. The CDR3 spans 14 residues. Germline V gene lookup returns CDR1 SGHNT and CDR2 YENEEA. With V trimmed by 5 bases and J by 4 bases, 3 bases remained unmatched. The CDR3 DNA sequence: TGTGCCAGCAGCCTCGCGGGAGGCACCGGGGAGCTGTTTTTT. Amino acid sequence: CASSLAGGTGELFF.

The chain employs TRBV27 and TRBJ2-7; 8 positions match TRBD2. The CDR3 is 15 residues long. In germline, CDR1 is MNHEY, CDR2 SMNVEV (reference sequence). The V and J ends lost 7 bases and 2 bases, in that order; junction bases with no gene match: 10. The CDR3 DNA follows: TGTGCCAGCACCATGGTTGCGGGGGGCCCCTACGAGCAGTACTTC. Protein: CASTMVAGGPYEQYF.

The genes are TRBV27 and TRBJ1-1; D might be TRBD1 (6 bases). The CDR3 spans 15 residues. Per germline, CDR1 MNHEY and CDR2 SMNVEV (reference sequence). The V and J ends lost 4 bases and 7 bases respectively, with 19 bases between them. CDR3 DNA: TGTGCCAGCAGTTACGGTCTAGGAGGGGGACATGAAGCTTTCTTT. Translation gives CASSYGLGGGHEAFF.

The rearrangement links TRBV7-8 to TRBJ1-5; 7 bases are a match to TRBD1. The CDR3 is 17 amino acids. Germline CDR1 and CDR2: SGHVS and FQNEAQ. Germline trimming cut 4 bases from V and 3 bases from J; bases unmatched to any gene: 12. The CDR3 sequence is CASSSIPGGRSNQPQHF. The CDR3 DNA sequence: TGTGCCAGCAGCTCAATTCCAGGGGGGAGGTCCAATCAGCCCCAGCATTTT. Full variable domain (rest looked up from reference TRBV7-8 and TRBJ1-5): GAGVSQSPRYKVAKRGQDVALRCDPISGHVSLFWYQQALGQGPEFLTYFQNEAQLDKSGLPSDRFFAERPEGSVSTLKIQRTQQEDSAVYLCASSSIPGGRSNQPQHFGDGTRLSIL.

The CDR3 DNA follows: TGTGCCAGTAGTATAGTAAACGCGGGTACAGAGACCCAGTACTTC. Protein product: CASSIVNAGTETQYF. This chain links TRBV19 with TRBJ2-5, with a weak D call TRBD2 (5 bases). The germline gives CDR1 LNHDA, CDR2 SQIVND (reference sequence). This CDR3 has 15 residues. The V and J ends lost 1 base and 4 bases respectively, with 13 bases between them.

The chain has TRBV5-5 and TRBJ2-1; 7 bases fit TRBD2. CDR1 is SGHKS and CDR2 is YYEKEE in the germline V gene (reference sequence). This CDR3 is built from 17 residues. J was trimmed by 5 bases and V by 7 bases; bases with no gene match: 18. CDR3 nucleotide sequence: TGTGCCAGCTCTCCTCGAACGGGGGGACTAAGTAACAATGAGCAGTTCTTC. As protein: CASSPRTGGLSNNEQFF.

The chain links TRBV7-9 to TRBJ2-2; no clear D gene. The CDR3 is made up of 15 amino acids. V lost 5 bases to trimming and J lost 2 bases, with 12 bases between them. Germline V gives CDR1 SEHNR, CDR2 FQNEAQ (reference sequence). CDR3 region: CASSPTPTNTGELFF. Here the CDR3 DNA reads TGTGCCAGCAGCCCCACTCCCACCAACACCGGGGAGCTGTTTTTT.

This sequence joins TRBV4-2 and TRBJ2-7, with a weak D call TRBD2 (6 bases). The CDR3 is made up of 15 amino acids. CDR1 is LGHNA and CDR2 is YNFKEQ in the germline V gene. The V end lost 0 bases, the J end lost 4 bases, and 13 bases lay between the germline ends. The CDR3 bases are TGTGCCAGCAGCCAAGATTCGGGAGCAAGGTACGAGCAGTACTTC. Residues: CASSQDSGARYEQYF.

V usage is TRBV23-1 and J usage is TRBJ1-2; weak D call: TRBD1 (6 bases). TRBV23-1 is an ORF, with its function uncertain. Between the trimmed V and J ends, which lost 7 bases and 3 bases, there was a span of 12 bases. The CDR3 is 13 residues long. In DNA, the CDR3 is TGCGCCAGCATTGGACAGAACCACTATGGCTACACCTTC. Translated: CASIGQNHYGYTF.

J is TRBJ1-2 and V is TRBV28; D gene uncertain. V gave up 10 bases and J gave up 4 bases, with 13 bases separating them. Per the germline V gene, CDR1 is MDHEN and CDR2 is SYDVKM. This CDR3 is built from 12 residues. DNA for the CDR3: TGTGCCACCCGGGGTCCGAGCTATGGCTACACCTTC. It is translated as CATRGPSYGYTF.

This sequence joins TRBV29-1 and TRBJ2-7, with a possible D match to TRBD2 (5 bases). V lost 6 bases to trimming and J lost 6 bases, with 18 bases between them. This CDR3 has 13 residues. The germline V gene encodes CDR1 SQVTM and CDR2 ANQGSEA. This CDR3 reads CSVGGLSESEQYF. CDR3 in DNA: TGCAGCGTGGGCGGGCTCAGCGAGTCCGAGCAGTACTTC.

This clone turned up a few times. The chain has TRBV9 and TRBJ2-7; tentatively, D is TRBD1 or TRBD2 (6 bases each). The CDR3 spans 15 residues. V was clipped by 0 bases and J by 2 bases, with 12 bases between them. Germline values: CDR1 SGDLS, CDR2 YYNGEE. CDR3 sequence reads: CASSVDGGGTYEQYF. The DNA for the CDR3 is TGTGCCAGCAGCGTAGATGGGGGCGGGACCTACGAGCAGTACTTC.

The DNA of the CDR3 is TGTGCCAGCAGCAAAGGGAGGGCAAATATGAACACCATATATTTT. Translation: CASSKGRANMNTIYF. The V and J genes are TRBV21-1 and TRBJ1-3. TRBV21-1 is classified as a pseudogene. This CDR3 spans 15 amino acids.

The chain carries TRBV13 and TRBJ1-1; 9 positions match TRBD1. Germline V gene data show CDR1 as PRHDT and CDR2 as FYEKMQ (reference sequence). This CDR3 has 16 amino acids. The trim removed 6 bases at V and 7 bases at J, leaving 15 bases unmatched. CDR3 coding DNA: TGTGCCAGCAGGACGAACAGGGGGCTCATGGGTAATGAAGCTTTCTTT. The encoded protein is CASRTNRGLMGNEAFF.

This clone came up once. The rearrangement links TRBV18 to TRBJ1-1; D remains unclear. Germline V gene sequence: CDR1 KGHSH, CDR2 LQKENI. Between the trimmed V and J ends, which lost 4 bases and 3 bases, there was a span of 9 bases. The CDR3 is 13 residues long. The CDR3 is CASSLGTDTEAFF. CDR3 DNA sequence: TGTGCCAGCTCACTTGGTACGGACACTGAAGCTTTCTTT.

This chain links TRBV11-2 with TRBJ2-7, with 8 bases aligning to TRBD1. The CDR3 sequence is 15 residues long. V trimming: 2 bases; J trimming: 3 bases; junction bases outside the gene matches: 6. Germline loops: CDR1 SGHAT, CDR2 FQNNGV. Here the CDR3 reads CASSLTTGEIYEQYF. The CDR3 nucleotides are TGTGCCAGCAGCTTAACGACAGGGGAAATCTACGAGCAGTACTTC. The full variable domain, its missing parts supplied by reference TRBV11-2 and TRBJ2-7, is EAGVAQSPRYKIIEKRQSVAFWCNPISGHATLYWYQQILGQGPKLLIQFQNNGVVDDSQLPKDRFSAERLKGVDSTLKIQPAKLEDSAVYLCASSLTTGEIYEQYFGPGTRLTVT.

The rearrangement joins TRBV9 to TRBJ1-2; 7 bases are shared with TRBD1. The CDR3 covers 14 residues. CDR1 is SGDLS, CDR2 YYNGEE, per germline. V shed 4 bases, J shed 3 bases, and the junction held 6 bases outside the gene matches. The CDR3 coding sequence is TGTGCCAGCAGCCCTCGGGACAGCTACTATGGCTACACCTTC. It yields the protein CASSPRDSYYGYTF.

CDR3 region: CASSQRANEKLFF. CDR3 bases: TGTGCCAGTAGTCAGCGGGCTAATGAAAAACTGTTTTTT. The J gene is TRBJ1-4, the V gene TRBV19; D is undetermined. The CDR3 extends over 13 amino acids. In germline, CDR1 is LNHDA, CDR2 SQIVND (reference sequence). V was clipped by 5 bases and J by 3 bases, with 7 bases between them. Variable domain in full (rest from reference TRBV19 and TRBJ1-4): DGGITQSPKYLFRKEGQNVTLSCEQNLNHDAMYWYRQDPGQGLRLIYYSQIVNDFQKGDIAEGYSVSREKKESFPLTVTSAQKNPTAFYLCASSQRANEKLFFGSGTQLSVL.

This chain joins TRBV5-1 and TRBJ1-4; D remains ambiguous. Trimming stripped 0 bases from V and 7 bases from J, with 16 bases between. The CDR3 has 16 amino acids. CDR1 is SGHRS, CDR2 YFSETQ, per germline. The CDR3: CASSLGARIGGEKLFF. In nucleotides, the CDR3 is TGCGCCAGCAGCTTGGGGGCGAGGATCGGCGGTGAAAAACTGTTTTTT.

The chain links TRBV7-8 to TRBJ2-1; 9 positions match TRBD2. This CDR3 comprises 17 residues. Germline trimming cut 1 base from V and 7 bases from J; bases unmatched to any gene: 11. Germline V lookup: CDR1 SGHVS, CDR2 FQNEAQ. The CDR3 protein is CASSLDRISGSRNEQFF. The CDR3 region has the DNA TGTGCCAGCAGCTTAGATCGGATTAGCGGGAGTAGGAATGAGCAGTTCTTC.

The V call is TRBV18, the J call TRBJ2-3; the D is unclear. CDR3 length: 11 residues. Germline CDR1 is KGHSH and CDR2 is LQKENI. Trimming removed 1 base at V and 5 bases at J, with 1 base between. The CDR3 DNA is TGTGCCAGCTCACCACAAGATACGCAGTATTTT. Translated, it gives CASSPQDTQYF.